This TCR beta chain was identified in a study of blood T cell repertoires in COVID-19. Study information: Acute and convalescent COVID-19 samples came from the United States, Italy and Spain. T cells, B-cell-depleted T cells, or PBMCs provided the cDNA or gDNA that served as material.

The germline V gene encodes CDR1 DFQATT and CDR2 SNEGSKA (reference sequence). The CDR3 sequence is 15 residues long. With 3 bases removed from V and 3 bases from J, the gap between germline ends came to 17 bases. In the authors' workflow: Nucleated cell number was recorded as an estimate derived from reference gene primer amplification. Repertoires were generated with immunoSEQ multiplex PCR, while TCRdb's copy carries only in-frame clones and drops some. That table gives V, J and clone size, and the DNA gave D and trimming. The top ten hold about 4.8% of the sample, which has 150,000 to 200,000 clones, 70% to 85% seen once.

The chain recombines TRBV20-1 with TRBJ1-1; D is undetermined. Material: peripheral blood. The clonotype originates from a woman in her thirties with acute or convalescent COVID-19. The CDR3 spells CSASGLGVADTEAFF. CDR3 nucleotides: TGCAGTGCTAGTGGGCTGGGTGTCGCGGACACTGAAGCTTTCTTT.